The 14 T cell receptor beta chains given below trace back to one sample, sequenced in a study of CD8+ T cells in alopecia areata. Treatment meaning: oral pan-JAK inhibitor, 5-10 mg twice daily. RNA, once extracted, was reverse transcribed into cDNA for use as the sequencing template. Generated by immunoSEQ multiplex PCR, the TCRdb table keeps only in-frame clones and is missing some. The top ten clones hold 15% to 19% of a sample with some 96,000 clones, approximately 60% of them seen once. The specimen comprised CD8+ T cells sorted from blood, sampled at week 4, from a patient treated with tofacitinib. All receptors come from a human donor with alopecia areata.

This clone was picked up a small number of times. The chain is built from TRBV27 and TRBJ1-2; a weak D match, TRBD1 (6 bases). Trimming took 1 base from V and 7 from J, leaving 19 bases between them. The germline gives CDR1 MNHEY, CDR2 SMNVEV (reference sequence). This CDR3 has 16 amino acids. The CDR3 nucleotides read TGTGCCAGCAGTTTATACCCGGAGTACAGGGAGGGTGGCTACACCTTC. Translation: CASSLYPEYREGGYTF.

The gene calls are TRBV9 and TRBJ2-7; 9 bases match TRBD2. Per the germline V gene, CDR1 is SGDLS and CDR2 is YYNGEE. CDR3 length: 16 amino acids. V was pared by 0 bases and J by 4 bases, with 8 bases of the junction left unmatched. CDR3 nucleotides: TGTGCCAGCAGCGTAGCTCCGGTAGCGGGAGAGTACGAGCAGTACTTC. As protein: CASSVAPVAGEYEQYF.

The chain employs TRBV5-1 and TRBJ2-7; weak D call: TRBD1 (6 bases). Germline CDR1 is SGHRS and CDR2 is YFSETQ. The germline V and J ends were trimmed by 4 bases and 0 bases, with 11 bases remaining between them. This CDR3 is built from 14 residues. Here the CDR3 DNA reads TGCGCCAGCAGCCTGAGGACAGACTCCTACGAGCAGTACTTC. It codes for CASSLRTDSYEQYF.

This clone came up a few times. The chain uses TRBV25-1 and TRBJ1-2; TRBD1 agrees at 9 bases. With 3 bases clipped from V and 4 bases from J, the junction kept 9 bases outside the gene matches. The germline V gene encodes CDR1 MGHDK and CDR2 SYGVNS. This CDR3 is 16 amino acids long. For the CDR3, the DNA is TGTGCCAGCAGTGACACAACCGGGACAGGGTTCTATGGCTACACCTTC. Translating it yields CASSDTTGTGFYGYTF.

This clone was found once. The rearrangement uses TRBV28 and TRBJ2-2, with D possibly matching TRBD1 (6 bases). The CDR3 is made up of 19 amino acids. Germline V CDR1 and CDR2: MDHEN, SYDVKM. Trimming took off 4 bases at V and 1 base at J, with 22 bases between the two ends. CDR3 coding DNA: TGTGCCAGCAGTTCCCAGCAGGGGCGTATAAACCGGAACACCGGGGAGCTGTTTTTT. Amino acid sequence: CASSSQQGRINRNTGELFF.

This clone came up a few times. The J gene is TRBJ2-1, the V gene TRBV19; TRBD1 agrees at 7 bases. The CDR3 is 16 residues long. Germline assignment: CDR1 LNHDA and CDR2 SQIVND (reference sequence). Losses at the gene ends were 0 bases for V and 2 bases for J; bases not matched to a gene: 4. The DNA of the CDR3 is TGTGCCAGTAGTATAGATTCCGGGACAGCCTACAATGAGCAGTTCTTC. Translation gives CASSIDSGTAYNEQFF.

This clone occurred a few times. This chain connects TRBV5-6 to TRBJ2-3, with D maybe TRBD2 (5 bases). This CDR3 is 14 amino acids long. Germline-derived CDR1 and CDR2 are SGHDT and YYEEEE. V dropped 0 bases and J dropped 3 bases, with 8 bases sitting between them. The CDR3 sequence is CASSLGGGTDTQYF. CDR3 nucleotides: TGTGCCAGCAGCTTGGGAGGCGGGACAGATACGCAGTATTTT.

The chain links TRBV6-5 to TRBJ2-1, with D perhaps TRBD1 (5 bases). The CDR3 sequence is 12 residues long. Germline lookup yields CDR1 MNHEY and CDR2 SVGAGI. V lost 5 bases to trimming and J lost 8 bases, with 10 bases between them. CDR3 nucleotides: TGTGCCAGCAGTACCCAGGGCGATGAGCAGTTCTTC. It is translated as CASSTQGDEQFF.

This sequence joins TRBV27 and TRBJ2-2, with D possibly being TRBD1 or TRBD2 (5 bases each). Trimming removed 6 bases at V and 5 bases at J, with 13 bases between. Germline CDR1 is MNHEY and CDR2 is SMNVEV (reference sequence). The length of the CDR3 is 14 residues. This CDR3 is CASSRAGSTGELFF. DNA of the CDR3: TGTGCCAGCAGCCGAGCAGGGAGTACCGGGGAGCTGTTTTTT.

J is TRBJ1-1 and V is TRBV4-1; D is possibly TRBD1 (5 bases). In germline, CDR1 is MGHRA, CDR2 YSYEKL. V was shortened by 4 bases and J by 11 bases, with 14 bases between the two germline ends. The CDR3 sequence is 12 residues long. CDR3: CASSPGRGEAFF. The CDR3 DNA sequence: TGCGCCAGCAGCCCGGGACGGGGGGAGGCTTTCTTT.

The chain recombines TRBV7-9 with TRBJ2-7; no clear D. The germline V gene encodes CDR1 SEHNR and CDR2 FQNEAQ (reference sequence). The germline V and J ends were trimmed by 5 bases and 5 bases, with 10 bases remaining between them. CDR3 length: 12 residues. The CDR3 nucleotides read TGTGCCAGCAGCGCGGAACCTAACGAGCAGTACTTC. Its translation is CASSAEPNEQYF.

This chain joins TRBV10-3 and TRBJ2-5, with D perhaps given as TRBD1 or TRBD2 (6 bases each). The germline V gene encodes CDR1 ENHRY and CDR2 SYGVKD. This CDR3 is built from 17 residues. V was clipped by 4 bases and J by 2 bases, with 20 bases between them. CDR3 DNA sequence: TGTGCCATCAGTGGGGGGCAAAACGTCGGGACTCAAGAGACCCAGTACTTC. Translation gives CAISGGQNVGTQETQYF.

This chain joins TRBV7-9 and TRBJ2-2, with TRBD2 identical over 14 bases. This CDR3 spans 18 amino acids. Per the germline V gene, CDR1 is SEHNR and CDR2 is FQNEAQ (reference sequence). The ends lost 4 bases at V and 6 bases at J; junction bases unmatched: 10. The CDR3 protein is CASSSPGLAGVMAGELFF. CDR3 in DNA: TGTGCCAGCAGCTCACCGGGACTAGCGGGAGTTATGGCCGGGGAGCTGTTTTTT.

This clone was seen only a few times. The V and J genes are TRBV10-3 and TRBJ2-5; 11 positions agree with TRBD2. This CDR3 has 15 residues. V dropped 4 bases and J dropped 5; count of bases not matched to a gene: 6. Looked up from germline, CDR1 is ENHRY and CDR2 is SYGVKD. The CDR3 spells CAISGRLAGYETQYF. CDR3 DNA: TGTGCCATCAGTGGGAGACTAGCGGGATACGAGACCCAGTACTTC.